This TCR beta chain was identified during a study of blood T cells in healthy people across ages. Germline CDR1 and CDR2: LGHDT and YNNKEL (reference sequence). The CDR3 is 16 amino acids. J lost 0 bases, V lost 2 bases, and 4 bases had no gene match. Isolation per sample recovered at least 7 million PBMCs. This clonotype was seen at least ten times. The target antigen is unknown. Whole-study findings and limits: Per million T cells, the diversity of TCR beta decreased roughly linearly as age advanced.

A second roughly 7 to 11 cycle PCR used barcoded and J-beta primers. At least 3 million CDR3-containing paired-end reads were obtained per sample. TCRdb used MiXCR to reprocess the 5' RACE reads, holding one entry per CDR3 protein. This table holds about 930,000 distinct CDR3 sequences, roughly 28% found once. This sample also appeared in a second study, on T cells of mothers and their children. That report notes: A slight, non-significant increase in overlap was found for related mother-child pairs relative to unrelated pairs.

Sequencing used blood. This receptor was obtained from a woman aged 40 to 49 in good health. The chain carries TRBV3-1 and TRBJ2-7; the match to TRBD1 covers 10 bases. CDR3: CASSQWDRGPSYEQYF. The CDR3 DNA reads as TGTGCCAGCAGCCAATGGGACAGGGGCCCCTCCTACGAGCAGTACTTC.